This T cell receptor (beta chain) derives from a study of OX40 agonist ivuxolimab in advanced cancers. Whole-study findings and limits: Low normalized T-cell clonal expansion also characterized some of the nonresponders. Expanded peripheral T cell antigen specificity was not determined. CD4+ and CD8+ blood T cells expanded clonally by week 6 at 0.1 to 3.0 mg/kg.

Trimming cost V 3 bases and J 5 bases, with 17 bases left between them. Germline values: CDR1 LNHDA, CDR2 SQIVND (reference sequence). The CDR3 is made up of 15 amino acids. Worth noting for this clone: What it binds is unknown. Other DNA variants within this sample encode the same CDR3.

Clones were read by immunoSEQ multiplex PCR, and TCRdb kept only the in-frame ones, dropping some. The sample includes about 56,000 clones, 83% of them seen just once. This TCR was sampled from an adult with an advanced solid tumor such as melanoma, head and neck, liver or kidney cancer. Sequences were derived from CD4+ or CD8+ T cells sorted from blood, sampled in a trial of the OX40 agonist ivuxolimab. The rearrangement joins TRBV19 to TRBJ2-7; D may be TRBD2 (6 bases). The CDR3 protein is CASSIPGTGDDEQYF. DNA of the CDR3: TGTGCCAGTAGTATCCCCGGGACGGGGGATGACGAGCAGTACTTC.